A selection of T cell receptor beta chains follows, all from one sample in a study of T cells after yellow fever vaccination. TCRdb re-derived calls from the 5' RACE reads in MiXCR, one entry per CDR3 protein. Here the sample spans roughly 500,000 distinct CDR3 sequences, about 19% being singletons. This sample comprised PBMCs, obtained 15 days after the yellow fever booster vaccination. Receptors were obtained from a man in his thirties or forties who received the YFV17D yellow fever vaccine. Each CDR3 is given with its conserved first and last residue. Each record gives: V gene, clone size, D gene, J gene, CDR3 protein, CDR3 DNA. The D gene is left open where the match is weak. For some rows the clone size is stated as once, few or many, or as a class when expanded; others skip it.

V gene: TRBV4-3
clone size: few
D gene: TRBD2
J gene: TRBJ2-1
CDR3 protein: CASSQGRLAGGHEQFF
CDR3 DNA: TGCGCCAGCAGCCAAGGAAGACTAGCGGGAGGACATGAGCAGTTCTTC

V gene: TRBV15
clone size: few
D gene: -
J gene: TRBJ2-1
CDR3 protein: CATSNAGGYEQFF
CDR3 DNA: TGTGCCACCAGCAACGCTGGGGGGTATGAGCAGTTCTTC

V gene: TRBV29-1
clone size: -
D gene: -
J gene: TRBJ2-2
CDR3 protein: CSVGYWSGGTGELFF
CDR3 DNA: TGCAGCGTTGGGTACTGGAGCGGTGGCACCGGGGAGCTGTTTTTT

V gene: TRBV20-1
clone size: few
D gene: -
J gene: TRBJ2-2
CDR3 protein: CSARAGGRELFF
CDR3 DNA: TGCAGTGCTAGGGCCGGGGGACGGGAGCTGTTTTTT

V gene: TRBV20-1
clone size: -
D gene: TRBD1
J gene: TRBJ1-1
CDR3 protein: CSGPGQGNTEAFF
CDR3 DNA: TGCAGTGGCCCGGGACAGGGGAACACTGAAGCTTTCTTT

V gene: TRBV7-2
clone size: few
D gene: -
J gene: TRBJ2-5
CDR3 protein: CASSPTVETQYF
CDR3 DNA: TGTGCCAGCAGCCCGACAGTAGAGACCCAGTACTTC

V gene: TRBV10-1
clone size: -
D gene: -
J gene: TRBJ2-3
CDR3 protein: CASSESQGTDTQYF
CDR3 DNA: TGCGCCAGCAGTGAGTCTCAGGGGACAGATACGCAGTATTTT

V gene: TRBV3-1
clone size: -
D gene: -
J gene: TRBJ2-4
CDR3 protein: CASSRGRTAKNIQYF
CDR3 DNA: TGTGCCAGCAGCCGGGGGCGGACGGCCAAAAACATTCAGTACTTC

V gene: TRBV24-1
clone size: -
D gene: TRBD2
J gene: TRBJ2-2
CDR3 protein: CATSNRLAGDTGELFF
CDR3 DNA: TGTGCCACCAGTAATCGTCTAGCGGGAGATACCGGGGAGCTGTTTTTT

V gene: TRBV5-6
clone size: few
D gene: TRBD1
J gene: TRBJ2-7
CDR3 protein: CASSATGQGREQYF
CDR3 DNA: TGTGCCAGCAGCGCCACGGGACAGGGTCGCGAGCAGTACTTC

V gene: TRBV7-8
clone size: -
D gene: -
J gene: TRBJ1-1
CDR3 protein: CASSPPGRDNTEAFF
CDR3 DNA: TGTGCCAGCAGCCCTCCGGGCCGGGATAACACTGAAGCTTTCTTT

V gene: TRBV27
clone size: -
D gene: -
J gene: TRBJ2-7
CDR3 protein: CASKERTGSYEQYF
CDR3 DNA: TGTGCCAGCAAGGAGCGGACGGGCTCCTACGAGCAGTACTTC

V gene: TRBV7-2
clone size: few
D gene: -
J gene: TRBJ1-4
CDR3 protein: CASSPGPGWEKLFF
CDR3 DNA: TGTGCCAGCAGCCCGGGTCCAGGGTGGGAAAAACTGTTTTTT

V gene: TRBV20-1
clone size: few
D gene: -
J gene: TRBJ2-3
CDR3 protein: CSEGRGGSDTQYF
CDR3 DNA: TGCAGCGAGGGTCGCGGAGGATCAGATACGCAGTATTTT

V gene: TRBV7-8
clone size: -
D gene: TRBD1
J gene: TRBJ1-5
CDR3 protein: CASSFRDRGSGSNQPQHF
CDR3 DNA: TGTGCCAGCAGCTTCCGGGACAGGGGCTCGGGTAGCAATCAGCCCCAGCATTTT

V gene: TRBV7-9
clone size: -
D gene: -
J gene: TRBJ2-2
CDR3 protein: CASTGHTGELFF
CDR3 DNA: TGTGCCAGTACAGGGCACACCGGGGAGCTGTTTTTT

V gene: TRBV27
clone size: -
D gene: TRBD2
J gene: TRBJ2-1
CDR3 protein: CASSRGAGGPGSHEQFF
CDR3 DNA: TGTGCCAGCAGTAGGGGAGCGGGAGGGCCAGGTAGCCATGAGCAGTTCTTC

V gene: TRBV12-3/TRBV12-4
clone size: many
D gene: -
J gene: TRBJ1-1
CDR3 protein: CASSFGDTEAFF
CDR3 DNA: TGTGCCAGCAGTTTTGGGGACACTGAAGCTTTCTTT

V gene: TRBV4-2
clone size: -
D gene: -
J gene: TRBJ1-1
CDR3 protein: CASSQVGGEDTEAFF
CDR3 DNA: TGTGCCAGCAGCCAAGTGGGGGGAGAGGACACTGAAGCTTTCTTT

V gene: TRBV6-2/TRBV6-3
clone size: -
D gene: TRBD2
J gene: TRBJ2-7
CDR3 protein: CASSYPTSGSNNYYEQYF
CDR3 DNA: TGTGCCAGCAGTTACCCCACTAGCGGGAGTAACAACTACTACGAGCAGTACTTC

V gene: TRBV20-1
clone size: -
D gene: TRBD2
J gene: TRBJ2-7
CDR3 protein: CSPKVAGGPGEQYF
CDR3 DNA: TGCAGTCCGAAGGTCGCGGGAGGGCCGGGAGAGCAGTACTTC

V gene: TRBV5-1
clone size: few
D gene: TRBD2
J gene: TRBJ2-7
CDR3 protein: CASSLELAGGPSKYF
CDR3 DNA: TGCGCCAGCAGCTTGGAACTAGCGGGAGGGCCGTCAAAATACTTC

V gene: TRBV29-1
clone size: -
D gene: -
J gene: TRBJ2-3
CDR3 protein: CSLETGTDTQYF
CDR3 DNA: TGCAGCTTGGAGACTGGCACAGATACGCAGTATTTT

V gene: TRBV7-2
clone size: -
D gene: -
J gene: TRBJ2-7
CDR3 protein: CASSSLDRYYEQYF
CDR3 DNA: TGTGCCAGCAGCTCCCTTGACAGATACTACGAGCAGTACTTC

V gene: TRBV12-3/TRBV12-4
clone size: few
D gene: -
J gene: TRBJ2-1
CDR3 protein: CASSSTGTGGPYNEQFF
CDR3 DNA: TGTGCCAGCAGTTCAACGGGAACTGGGGGGCCCTACAATGAGCAGTTCTTC

V gene: TRBV2
clone size: -
D gene: TRBD2
J gene: TRBJ2-1
CDR3 protein: CASRAAGGLYNEQFF
CDR3 DNA: TGTGCCAGCAGGGCAGCGGGAGGCCTTTACAATGAGCAGTTCTTC

V gene: TRBV29-1
clone size: -
D gene: -
J gene: TRBJ2-3
CDR3 protein: CSVGEWEDTQYF
CDR3 DNA: TGCAGCGTTGGGGAGTGGGAAGATACGCAGTATTTT

V gene: TRBV20-1
clone size: -
D gene: -
J gene: TRBJ2-3
CDR3 protein: CSARGVGTDTQYF
CDR3 DNA: TGCAGTGCAAGGGGAGTGGGCACAGATACGCAGTATTTT

V gene: TRBV27
clone size: -
D gene: TRBD1
J gene: TRBJ2-3
CDR3 protein: CASRPGGTSTDTQYF
CDR3 DNA: TGTGCCAGCCGCCCAGGGGGAACTAGCACAGATACGCAGTATTTT

V gene: TRBV7-9
clone size: few
D gene: -
J gene: TRBJ2-1
CDR3 protein: CASSSQTLSYNEQFF
CDR3 DNA: TGTGCCAGCAGCTCACAGACTTTGAGTTACAATGAGCAGTTCTTC

V gene: TRBV20-1
clone size: -
D gene: TRBD2
J gene: TRBJ2-1
CDR3 protein: CSALLGLALGEQFF
CDR3 DNA: TGCAGTGCTCTCCTCGGACTAGCGTTAGGGGAGCAGTTCTTC

V gene: TRBV5-1
clone size: few
D gene: -
J gene: TRBJ2-7
CDR3 protein: CASSNSVSYEQYF
CDR3 DNA: TGCGCCAGCAGCAATAGCGTTTCCTACGAGCAGTACTTC

V gene: TRBV7-2
clone size: -
D gene: TRBD2
J gene: TRBJ2-2
CDR3 protein: CASSKLAGGPGELFF
CDR3 DNA: TGTGCCAGCAGCAAACTAGCGGGAGGGCCCGGGGAGCTGTTTTTT